These 27 T cell receptor beta chains originate from one sample sequenced in a study of CD8 T cells in ankylosing spondylitis. TCRdb re-analysed the 5' RACE reads in MiXCR, keeping a single row per CDR3 protein. The sample consists of fewer than 35,000 distinct CDR3 sequences, roughly 29% of them appearing once. Sequencing input: synovial fluid, either unsorted or a sorted T cell fraction (not recorded which). All receptors come from a male donor with ankylosing spondylitis.

The V gene is TRBV11-3, the J gene TRBJ2-3, with 7 bases matching TRBD1. The CDR3 length is 17 residues. Germline CDR1 reads SGHNT; CDR2 reads YENEEA. With V trimmed by 1 base and J by 2 bases, 9 bases remained unmatched. The CDR3 spells CASSLAGTAVATDTQYF. DNA of the CDR3: TGTGCCAGCAGCTTAGCCGGGACAGCAGTTGCCACAGATACGCAGTATTTT.

This clonotype showed up many times. This chain joins TRBV11-2 and TRBJ2-3; 9 nucleotides align to TRBD2. This CDR3 comprises 17 residues. Unmatched junction bases numbered 14, after V lost 4 bases and J lost 6 bases. Germline V gene lookup returns CDR1 SGHAT and CDR2 FQNNGV. The CDR3: CASSSEVGGRAYDTQYF. CDR3 DNA: TGTGCCAGCAGCTCAGAAGTCGGCGGGAGGGCCTACGATACGCAGTATTTT.

This chain joins TRBV20-1 and TRBJ2-1, with a tentative D call TRBD2 (6 bases). CDR1 and CDR2 (germline): DFQATT, SNEGSKA (reference sequence). V was clipped by 0 bases and J by 4 bases, with 16 bases between them. This CDR3 comprises 16 residues. CDR3 in DNA: TGCAGTGCTAGAGATCGGCGGGGCCCAGGATACAATGAGCAGTTCTTC. It specifies CSARDRRGPGYNEQFF.

This clonotype was counted only a few times. The chain is built from TRBV2 and TRBJ1-1; 8 positions agree with TRBD1. The V gene end was trimmed by 7 bases and the J gene end by 3 bases; junction bases not matched to a gene: 13. This CDR3 spans 16 amino acids. CDR1 is SNHLY and CDR2 is FYNNEI in the germline V gene. CDR3 sequence reads: CASNERHRGTDTEAFF. Written as DNA, the CDR3 is TGTGCCAGCAACGAACGTCACAGGGGGACAGACACTGAAGCTTTCTTT.

The sample holds a few counts of this clonotype. V and J are TRBV12-3 or TRBV12-4 and TRBJ2-3; TRBD1 or TRBD2 may be the D gene (5 bases each). V shed 5 bases and J shed 2 bases, with 17 bases lying between them. The CDR3 extends over 16 amino acids. CDR3 DNA sequence: TGTGCCAGCAGTCGGGGCCCCCTTACCTCCACAGATACGCAGTATTTT. Its protein product is CASSRGPLTSTDTQYF.

At least ten counts were recorded for this clonotype. V is TRBV29-1 and J is TRBJ1-2, with no clear D. V was clipped by 4 bases and J by 0 bases, with 15 bases between them. The CDR3 consists of 15 residues. The germline V gene has CDR1 SQVTM and CDR2 ANQGSEA. DNA for the CDR3: TGCAGCGTTGCCCTTCCTAACCAGGCTAACTATGGCTACACCTTC. Its translation: CSVALPNQANYGYTF. The variable domain in full, completed from reference TRBV29-1 and TRBJ1-2, reads SAVISQKPSRDICQRGTSLTIQCQVDSQVTMMFWYRQQPGQSLTLIATANQGSEATYESGFVIDKFPISRPNLTFSTLTVSNMSPEDSSIYLCSVALPNQANYGYTFGSGTRLTVV.

This clonotype was seen a handful of times. The chain combines TRBV4-1 with TRBJ1-2; a weak D match, TRBD1 (5 bases). Germline V CDR1 and CDR2: MGHRA, YSYEKL. Trimming removed 3 bases from V and 5 bases from J, with 13 bases in between. The CDR3 has 14 amino acids. The CDR3 spells CASSQYGTGYGYTF. DNA for the CDR3: TGCGCCAGCAGCCAGTACGGGACGGGTTATGGCTACACCTTC.

This rearrangement joins TRBV27 to TRBJ2-3; TRBD1 might be the D (6 bases). V gave up 3 bases and J gave up 8 bases, with 12 bases separating them. The CDR3 covers 13 residues. CDR1 is MNHEY and CDR2 is SMNVEV in the germline V gene (reference sequence). CDR3 sequence: CASSLGTRGTQYF. The CDR3 DNA sequence: TGTGCCAGCAGTTTGGGGACCAGGGGTACGCAGTATTTT.

This clonotype was detected a few times. This rearrangement joins TRBV27 to TRBJ1-2; possibly TRBD1 for D (5 bases). The CDR3 has 14 residues. CDR1 MNHEY and CDR2 SMNVEV come from the germline V gene (reference sequence). V lost 7 bases, J lost 2 bases, and 14 bases lay in between. CDR3 region: CASTPLGGNYGYTF. CDR3 DNA sequence: TGTGCCAGCACACCGCTTGGGGGGAACTATGGCTACACCTTC.

This clonotype occurred a few times. V and J are TRBV5-6 and TRBJ1-1; D is perhaps TRBD1 (5 bases). Trimming took 0 bases from V and 3 from J, leaving 12 bases between them. The CDR3 contains 15 residues. Germline CDR1 is SGHDT and CDR2 is YYEEEE. In nucleotides, the CDR3 is TGTGCCAGCAGCTTGGGCTTGGGGGTCTACACTGAAGCTTTCTTT. Amino acid sequence: CASSLGLGVYTEAFF.

The CDR3 DNA follows: TGTGCCAGCAGTCAGGATATTTGGGGCTACGAGCAGTACTTC. Protein product: CASSQDIWGYEQYF. V and J are TRBV5-5 and TRBJ2-7; D gene unclear. Germline V gives CDR1 SGHKS, CDR2 YYEKEE (reference sequence). The CDR3 loop spans 14 amino acids. V was trimmed by 5 bases and J by 3 bases, leaving 15 bases between them.

The CDR3 DNA reads as TGTGCCAGCAGCTTAGGGCAAACAGGGGCCGGGGAGCTGTTTTTT. Translated: CASSLGQTGAGELFF. V gene TRBV11-2 combines with J gene TRBJ2-2; TRBD1 agrees at 7 bases. Germline CDR1 and CDR2: SGHAT and FQNNGV. CDR3 size: 15 residues. The trim removed 1 base at V and 6 bases at J, leaving 5 bases unmatched.

The chain employs TRBV20-1 and TRBJ2-3, with 7 bases identical to TRBD1. Germline V CDR1 and CDR2: DFQATT, SNEGSKA (reference sequence). This CDR3 is built from 15 residues. The ends lost 2 bases at V and 4 bases at J; junction bases unmatched: 9. For the CDR3, the DNA is TGCAGTGCTAGACAGACAGGGAGAAGGGCAGATACGCAGTATTTT. This sequence encodes CSARQTGRRADTQYF.

This clonotype was counted ten times or more. CDR3 coding DNA: TGTGCCATCAGTCGGACTAGCGGTCACGTTGAGCAGTTCTTC. Translated, it gives CAISRTSGHVEQFF. The chain has TRBV10-3 and TRBJ2-1; 10 positions match TRBD2. CDR1 and CDR2 from the germline V gene are ENHRY and SYGVKD. The CDR3 covers 14 residues. The V segment lost 5 bases and the J segment 9 bases; nucleotides outside the gene matches: 7.

This clonotype showed up just once. The J gene is TRBJ1-1, the V gene TRBV20-1; 7 nucleotides match TRBD1. Germline CDR1 reads DFQATT; CDR2 reads SNEGSKA (reference sequence). The ends lost 2 bases at V and 3 bases at J; junction bases unmatched: 6. This CDR3 is 14 amino acids long. The CDR3 sequence is CSARMVRGDTEAFF. The CDR3 DNA follows: TGCAGTGCTAGAATGGTCAGGGGGGACACTGAAGCTTTCTTT.

The CDR3 here is CVLLGEAVSTDTQYF. The CDR3 nucleotides read TGTGTACTCTTGGGGGAGGCTGTGAGCACAGATACGCAGTATTTT. This chain uses TRBV15 with TRBJ2-3; maybe TRBD2 (6 bases). There are 15 residues in the CDR3. The germline V gene encodes CDR1 LNHNV and CDR2 YYDKDF (reference sequence).

This clonotype was recorded a few times. This chain uses TRBV6-1 with TRBJ2-1; D remains ambiguous. The CDR3 runs 15 residues. Per the germline V gene, CDR1 is MNHNS and CDR2 is SASEGT. V lost 7 bases to trimming and J lost 0 bases, with 13 bases between them. The CDR3 protein is CASNHDRSSYNEQFF. Written as DNA, the CDR3 is TGTGCCAGCAACCATGACCGGAGCTCCTACAATGAGCAGTTCTTC.

The CDR3 protein is CATSHPDTVAYEQYF. CDR3 coding DNA: TGTGCCACCAGCCACCCCGACACCGTGGCCTACGAGCAGTACTTC. The chain has TRBV15 and TRBJ2-7, with D unresolved. Germline lookup yields CDR1 LNHNV and CDR2 YYDKDF (reference sequence). CDR3 length: 15 residues. The V end lost 5 bases, the J end lost 2 bases, and 16 bases lay between the germline ends. The full variable domain, rest sourced from reference TRBV15 and TRBJ2-7, is DAMVIQNPRYQVTQFGKPVTLSCSQTLNHNVMYWYQQKSSQAPKLLFHYYDKDFNNEADTPDNFQSRRPNTSFCFLDIRSPGLGDTAMYLCATSHPDTVAYEQYFGPGTRLTVT.

The chain couples TRBV14 to TRBJ1-1; no firm D call. Trimming shortened V by 1 base and J by 0 bases, and 12 bases separated the two germline ends. Germline loops: CDR1 SGHDN, CDR2 FVKESK. The CDR3 covers 16 residues. CDR3: CASSQVGGPMNTEAFF. DNA for the CDR3: TGTGCCAGCAGCCAAGTCGGCGGTCCCATGAACACTGAAGCTTTCTTT.

This rearrangement joins TRBV4-1 to TRBJ2-7, with TRBD1 matching 8 bases. Looked up from germline, CDR1 is MGHRA and CDR2 is YSYEKL. With V trimmed by 0 bases and J by 2 bases, 6 bases remained unmatched. The CDR3 loop spans 16 amino acids. The chain's CDR3 is CASSQDGQGFTYEQYF. The CDR3 region has the DNA TGCGCCAGCAGCCAAGATGGACAGGGATTCACCTACGAGCAGTACTTC.

The genes are TRBV6-1 and TRBJ2-7; possible D gene TRBD1, 6 bases. This CDR3 spans 14 amino acids. Trimming shortened V by 3 bases and J by 1 base, and 10 bases separated the two germline ends. Germline CDR1 reads MNHNS; CDR2 reads SASEGT. The CDR3 here is CASSEIGTSYEQYV. As DNA, the CDR3 is TGTGCCAGCAGTGAGATTGGGACATCCTACGAGCAGTACGTC.

The sample holds a few counts of this clonotype. The chain uses TRBV24-1 and TRBJ2-5; D remains unclear. There are 15 residues in the CDR3. V shed 4 bases and J shed 7 bases, with 18 bases lying between them. The germline V gene has CDR1 KGHDR and CDR2 SFDVKD. Written as DNA, the CDR3 is TGTGCCACCAGTGAACCAGACAATTCCGCAGCGACCCAGTACTTC. This sequence encodes CATSEPDNSAATQYF.

A few counts support this clonotype. V gene TRBV7-6 combines with J gene TRBJ2-2; 11 bases match TRBD2. This CDR3 is 15 amino acids long. Per the germline V gene, CDR1 is SGHVS and CDR2 is FNYEAQ. Trimming cost V 3 bases and J 5 bases; bases outside gene matches: 2. The CDR3 loop is CASSFWTSGTGELFF. CDR3 bases: TGTGCCAGCAGCTTTTGGACTAGCGGGACCGGGGAGCTGTTTTTT.

This chain uses TRBV20-1 with TRBJ2-3; D may match TRBD1 or TRBD2 (6 bases each). This CDR3 comprises 16 residues. Trimming pared 2 bases from V and 1 base from J, leaving 16 bases between. CDR1 is DFQATT, CDR2 SNEGSKA, per germline (reference sequence). This chain's CDR3 is CSARCIGGGCTDTQYF. CDR3 DNA sequence: TGCAGTGCTAGATGTATCGGAGGGGGGTGCACAGATACGCAGTATTTT.

This clonotype was counted a few times. The chain has TRBV2 and TRBJ2-2, with 7 bases that match TRBD1. The V segment lost 7 bases and the J segment 3 bases; nucleotides outside the gene matches: 8. Germline CDR1 reads SNHLY; CDR2 reads FYNNEI. This CDR3 is 15 amino acids long. The CDR3 sequence: CASKHRDSHTGELFF. The CDR3 DNA reads as TGTGCCAGCAAACACCGGGACAGCCACACCGGGGAGCTGTTTTTT.

This sequence joins TRBV6-6 and TRBJ1-1; no reliable D call. The germline V gene encodes CDR1 MNHNY and CDR2 SVGAGI (reference sequence). The CDR3 consists of 13 residues. V was trimmed by 6 bases and J by 1 base, leaving 9 bases between them. The CDR3 here is CASSGAENTEAFF. The CDR3 coding sequence is TGTGCCAGCAGCGGCGCCGAGAACACTGAAGCTTTCTTT.

This clonotype was seen a few times. The V and J genes are TRBV20-1 and TRBJ2-5, with 10 bases aligning to TRBD2. Germline assignment: CDR1 DFQATT and CDR2 SNEGSKA (reference sequence). V was pared by 3 bases and J by 2 bases, with 3 bases of the junction left unmatched. The CDR3 has 14 residues. This CDR3 reads CSARGTSEQETQYF. CDR3 bases: TGCAGTGCTAGGGGGACTAGCGAACAAGAGACCCAGTACTTC.